These 8 T cell receptor beta chains were all obtained from the same sample, sequenced in a study of cytomegalovirus exposure and HLA in healthy donors. The PCR ran on 60 Vbeta and 13 Jbeta primers. The method was immunoSEQ multiplex PCR; TCRdb's version includes in-frame clones alone and lacks a portion of them. The sample has more than 70,000 clones; about 70% are singletons. The specimen sequenced was PBMCs. The receptor set was obtained from a woman aged 45-65 years in good health and CMV-seropositive.

CDR3 amino acids: CASRQQATANYGYTF. The CDR3 DNA reads as TGTGCCAGCAGACAACAGGCGACAGCTAACTATGGCTACACCTTC. J is TRBJ1-2 and V is TRBV2; D might be TRBD1 (5 bases). Germline V gene lookup returns CDR1 SNHLY and CDR2 FYNNEI. This CDR3 has 15 amino acids. Deletions cut 6 bases from V and 0 bases from J, with 14 bases between.

V and J are TRBV7-2 and TRBJ1-2; D is unresolved. In germline, CDR1 is SGHTA, CDR2 FQGNSA. V lost 1 base and J lost 7, with 16 bases in between. The CDR3 contains 15 residues. The CDR3 nucleotides are TGTGCCAGCAGCTTAGGTTTAGTTGGTGGTCTTGGCTACACCTTC. Its translation is CASSLGLVGGLGYTF.

The chain combines TRBV15 with TRBJ1-1, with TRBD1 matching 7 bases. J gave up 6 bases and V 0 bases, and 7 bases lay outside the gene matches. The germline V gene encodes CDR1 LNHNV and CDR2 YYDKDF (reference sequence). The CDR3 consists of 15 residues. The DNA of the CDR3 is TGTGCCACCAGCAGAGACGAGACAGGGCGATCTGAAGCTTTCTTT. Translated: CATSRDETGRSEAFF.

The V and J genes are TRBV7-2 and TRBJ2-2; D may be TRBD1 (5 bases). V gave up 1 base and J gave up 6 bases, with 15 bases separating them. Germline lookup yields CDR1 SGHTA and CDR2 FQGNSA. The CDR3 is 16 residues long. The CDR3: CASSLGPRGISGELFF. The DNA for the CDR3 is TGTGCCAGCAGCTTAGGTCCAAGGGGCATATCCGGGGAGCTGTTTTTT.

The chain combines TRBV5-6 with TRBJ2-3, with D possibly being TRBD2 (6 bases). The CDR3 runs to 17 residues. With 1 base removed from V and 2 bases from J, the gap between germline ends came to 17 bases. In germline, CDR1 is SGHDT, CDR2 YYEEEE. DNA of the CDR3: TGTGCCAGCAGCTTGAATCGGGGGACTTATCACACAGATACGCAGTATTTT. Its protein is CASSLNRGTYHTDTQYF.

This clone is a singleton in its sample. V is TRBV6-6 and J is TRBJ1-4, with D tentatively TRBD1 (5 bases). V lost 7 bases to trimming and J lost 12 bases, with 15 bases between them. The CDR3 runs 12 residues. CDR1 and CDR2 (germline): MNHNY, SVGAGI (reference sequence). CDR3 nucleotide sequence: TGTGCCAGCATGGGGGGGGTAGGGGAACTGTTTTTT. Translation: CASMGGVGELFF.

The chain uses TRBV18 and TRBJ2-2; 7 positions agree with TRBD2. The CDR3 covers 16 residues. Germline CDR1 reads KGHSH; CDR2 reads LQKENI. The ends lost 6 bases at V and 1 base at J; junction bases unmatched: 8. CDR3 residues: CASSLTGGMNTGELFF. The CDR3 DNA reads TGTGCCAGCTCCCTTACGGGGGGTATGAACACCGGGGAGCTGTTTTTT.

This chain joins TRBV7-8 and TRBJ1-5, with TRBD1 matching over 7 bases. V trimming: 11 bases; J trimming: 7 bases; junction bases outside the gene matches: 14. The CDR3 runs 14 residues. Germline loops: CDR1 SGHVS, CDR2 FQNEAQ. CDR3 sequence reads: CAGPGQVSSQPQHF. DNA for the CDR3: TGTGCCGGACCCGGACAGGTTAGTTCCCAGCCCCAGCATTTT.